Following are 21 T cell receptor beta chains from one sample sequenced in a study of human T cells and chemical hapten exposure. As to time point: patch test 1, 2 weeks after DPC sensitization. Sample treatment: therapeutic diphenylcyclopropenone sensitization with weekly scalp DPC. TCRdb re-analysed the RACE reads in MiXCR, keeping a single row per CDR3 protein. The sample contains about 120,000 distinct CDR3 sequences, 12% to 15% of which appear only once. The starting material was whole blood, obtained in connection with sensitization to the hapten diphenylcyclopropenone (DPC). Receptors were obtained from a man younger than 30 with alopecia areata. Some clones in this sample may be carry-over from other donors' samples.

This clonotype was recorded at least ten times. This chain links TRBV12-3 or TRBV12-4 with TRBJ2-3, with a weak D call TRBD1 (6 bases). V shed 6 bases and J shed 4 bases, with 11 bases lying between them. This CDR3 is built from 13 residues. CDR3 amino acids: CASSKGVADTQYF. The CDR3 nucleotides are TGTGCCAGCAGCAAGGGGGTGGCAGATACGCAGTATTTT.

The sample holds a few counts of this clonotype. The V call is TRBV12-3 or TRBV12-4, the J call TRBJ1-3; tentatively, D is TRBD1 (6 bases). V was pared by 6 bases and J by 7 bases, with 13 bases between. There are 13 residues in the CDR3. CDR3 sequence: CASRIPGANTIYF. CDR3 bases: TGTGCCAGCAGAATCCCAGGGGCCAACACCATATATTTT.

The chain has TRBV7-2 and TRBJ1-4, with D possibly being TRBD1 (6 bases). The CDR3 length is 14 residues. Trimming removed 2 bases at V and 5 bases at J, with 9 bases between. Germline CDR1 is SGHTA and CDR2 is FQGNSA. CDR3 region: CASSLLGQNEKLFF. The CDR3 region has the DNA TGTGCCAGCAGCTTACTAGGACAGAATGAAAAACTGTTTTTT. The full variable domain, completed using reference TRBV7-2 and TRBJ1-4, is GAGVSQSPSNKVTEKGKDVELRCDPISGHTALYWYRQSLGQGLEFLIYFQGNSAPDKSGLPSDRFSAERTGGSVSTLTIQRTQQEDSAVYLCASSLLGQNEKLFFGSGTQLSVL.

V is TRBV6-2 or TRBV6-3 and J is TRBJ2-1; TRBD1 matches at 9 bases. The CDR3 has 15 residues. Germline V gives CDR1 MNHEY, CDR2 SVGEGT. With 4 bases clipped from V and 4 bases from J, the junction kept 5 bases outside the gene matches. The CDR3 sequence is CASSSDRGVYNEQFF. The CDR3 DNA is TGTGCCAGCAGTTCCGACAGGGGGGTTTACAATGAGCAGTTCTTC.

In the case of this clonotype: A much larger clone differs by one base, so this may be a read error. The rearrangement links TRBV20-1 to TRBJ1-4; D remains unclear. The CDR3 spans 18 residues. Germline CDR1 DFQATT, CDR2 SNEGSKA (reference sequence). V was trimmed by 0 bases and J by 0 bases, leaving 17 bases between them. The CDR3 is CSARDRRRLIATNEKLFF. The DNA for the CDR3 is TGCAGTGCTAGAGATCGTCGGCGGCTAATTGCAACTAATGAAAAACTGTTTTTT.

This clonotype has just a few counts. V usage is TRBV7-3 and J usage is TRBJ2-3; 8 positions match TRBD1. This CDR3 is built from 16 residues. Losses at the gene ends were 4 bases for V and 2 bases for J; bases not matched to a gene: 8. CDR1 SGHTA and CDR2 FQGTGA come from the germline V gene. The CDR3 is CASSSGDRPLTDTQYF. In DNA, the CDR3 is TGTGCCAGCAGCTCGGGGGACAGGCCCCTCACAGATACGCAGTATTTT. Full variable domain (remainder filled in from reference TRBV7-3 and TRBJ2-3): GAGVSQTPSNKVTEKGKYVELRCDPISGHTALYWYRQSLGQGPEFLIYFQGTGAADDSGLPNDRFFAVRPEGSVSTLKIQRTERGDSAVYLCASSSGDRPLTDTQYFGPGTRLTVL.

This clonotype was seen at least ten times. The chain recombines TRBV7-2 with TRBJ1-5; TRBD1 aligns across 10 bases. The V gene's germline CDR1 is SGHTA and CDR2 FQGNSA. The CDR3 consists of 16 residues. V lost 4 bases and J lost 3; bases outside the gene matches: 6. The CDR3 nucleotides are TGTGCCAGCAGCTCAACCGGGACAGGGGCCAATCAGCCCCAGCATTTT. As protein: CASSSTGTGANQPQHF.

This clonotype was seen a few times. The chain uses TRBV20-1 and TRBJ2-7, with 9 bases aligning to TRBD1. The germline gives CDR1 DFQATT, CDR2 SNEGSKA (reference sequence). V shed 5 bases, J shed 5 bases, and the junction held 1 base outside the gene matches. The CDR3 totals 11 residues. The CDR3 protein is CSAGQGNEQYV. The CDR3 bases are TGCAGTGCTGGACAGGGGAACGAGCAGTACGTC.

The chain combines TRBV7-9 with TRBJ2-5, with 11 positions matching TRBD2. From germline, CDR1 is SEHNR and CDR2 FQNEAQ (reference sequence). Trimming removed 4 bases from V and 4 bases from J; junction bases left unmatched: 5. There are 15 residues in the CDR3. CDR3 sequence: CASSSGLAGGETQYF. CDR3 nucleotide sequence: TGTGCCAGCAGCTCCGGGCTAGCGGGGGGAGAGACCCAGTACTTC.

This clonotype was found a few times. The chain links TRBV7-2 to TRBJ1-1; D not resolved. V lost 1 base to trimming and J lost 8 bases, with 14 bases between them. The germline CDR1 and CDR2 sequences are SGHTA and FQGNSA. This CDR3 is 14 amino acids long. This CDR3 reads CASSLGHWAPEAFF. CDR3 in DNA: TGTGCCAGCAGCTTAGGACATTGGGCCCCCGAAGCTTTCTTT.

This clonotype came up a few times. The rearrangement uses TRBV6-4 and TRBJ1-1; no definite D call. This CDR3 comprises 14 residues. Germline V gene sequence: CDR1 MRHNA, CDR2 SNTAGT. Trimming left V 8 bases short and J 0 bases short, with 13 bases between. The CDR3 bases are TGTGCCAGCGTTAAGGGAAGAATGAACACTGAAGCTTTCTTT. Protein: CASVKGRMNTEAFF.

CDR3 coding DNA: TGTGCCAGCAGCTTAGGACCGATAACCGGGGAGCTGTTTTTT. Protein sequence: CASSLGPITGELFF. The chain combines TRBV7-8 with TRBJ2-2, with D unclear. The ends were cut back, 1 base at V and 5 bases at J, with 8 bases in the middle. CDR1 is SGHVS, CDR2 FQNEAQ, per germline. CDR3 size: 14 residues.

The V gene is TRBV11-2, the J gene TRBJ2-1, with D tentatively TRBD1 (6 bases). There are 14 residues in the CDR3. Trimming took off 1 base at V and 8 bases at J, with 12 bases between the two ends. Per germline, CDR1 SGHAT and CDR2 FQNNGV. CDR3: CASSLATGWDEQFF. CDR3 nucleotide sequence: TGTGCCAGCAGCTTAGCCACAGGGTGGGATGAGCAGTTCTTC.

This chain joins TRBV7-6 and TRBJ1-1; D unclear. The V and J ends lost 5 bases and 1 base respectively, with 11 bases between them. The CDR3 sequence is 14 residues long. The V gene's germline CDR1 is SGHVS and CDR2 FNYEAQ. This CDR3 reads CASSLRAPNTEAFF. The DNA of the CDR3 is TGTGCCAGCAGCCTGAGGGCCCCGAACACTGAAGCTTTCTTT.

This rearrangement joins TRBV4-3 to TRBJ2-3; 10 bases align to TRBD1. Trimming at V came to 4 bases and at J to 5 bases, leaving 3 bases not matched to a gene. The germline V gene has CDR1 LGHNA and CDR2 YSLEER. The CDR3 sequence is 14 residues long. Here the CDR3 reads CASSRGQGIDTQYF. CDR3 in DNA: TGCGCCAGCAGCCGGGGACAGGGGATAGATACGCAGTATTTT.

This clonotype was counted at least ten times. The chain joins TRBV10-2 to TRBJ2-5; D might be TRBD1 or TRBD2, each matching 5 bases. CDR1 WSHSY and CDR2 SAAADI come from the germline V gene. The CDR3 runs 13 residues. Trimming cost V 8 bases and J 2 bases, with 12 bases left between them. The CDR3 bases are TGCGCCAGCGCTCGGGACGGACAAGAGACCCAGTACTTC. Translating it yields CASARDGQETQYF.

This clonotype was seen a few times. V usage is TRBV4-3 and J usage is TRBJ2-2; D may be TRBD1 or TRBD2 (6 bases each). The CDR3 runs 18 residues. Between the trimmed V and J ends, which lost 0 bases and 5 bases, there was a span of 19 bases. Germline V gene lookup returns CDR1 LGHNA and CDR2 YSLEER. CDR3 nucleotide sequence: TGCGCCAGCAGCCAAGATCTTGTAGGGGGGCCGGGGACCGGGGAGCTGTTTTTT. Amino acids: CASSQDLVGGPGTGELFF.

This clonotype was detected a few times. This chain uses TRBV11-2 with TRBJ2-7; no clear D gene. CDR1 and CDR2 from the germline V gene are SGHAT and FQNNGV. CDR3 size: 14 residues. Trimming pared 1 base from V and 2 bases from J, leaving 9 bases between. As DNA, the CDR3 is TGTGCCAGCAGCTTAGGGGCCAGCCCCTACGAGCAGTACTTC. Translating it yields CASSLGASPYEQYF.

The chain links TRBV7-3 to TRBJ2-3; a weak D match, TRBD1 (6 bases). Germline CDR1 is SGHTA and CDR2 is FQGTGA. V was cut by 1 base and J by 2 bases, with 16 bases left in between. The CDR3 is 17 amino acids. The CDR3 region has the DNA TGTGCCAGCAGCTTAAGATCGGGCAGGGGCTACACAGATACGCAGTATTTT. Its translation is CASSLRSGRGYTDTQYF. Variable domain in full (rest from reference TRBV7-3 and TRBJ2-3): GAGVSQTPSNKVTEKGKYVELRCDPISGHTALYWYRQSLGQGPEFLIYFQGTGAADDSGLPNDRFFAVRPEGSVSTLKIQRTERGDSAVYLCASSLRSGRGYTDTQYFGPGTRLTVL.

In this sample, this clonotype turned up many times. The chain joins TRBV11-3 to TRBJ2-3; a possible D gene is TRBD2 (5 bases). The CDR3 length is 13 residues. Trimming took off 5 bases at V and 2 bases at J, with 8 bases between the two ends. Germline V gene data show CDR1 as SGHNT and CDR2 as YENEEA. The CDR3 coding sequence is TGTGCCAGCAGCCCGGACTCCACAGATACGCAGTATTTT. It translates to CASSPDSTDTQYF.

This chain connects TRBV4-1 to TRBJ1-5; tentative D call: TRBD1 (5 bases). Trimming left V 4 bases short and J 0 bases short, with 13 bases between. Germline V gene data show CDR1 as MGHRA and CDR2 as YSYEKL. This CDR3 region has 16 residues. CDR3 sequence reads: CASSPTRDGSNQPQHF. Written as DNA, the CDR3 is TGCGCCAGCAGCCCGACGAGGGACGGTAGCAATCAGCCCCAGCATTTT.